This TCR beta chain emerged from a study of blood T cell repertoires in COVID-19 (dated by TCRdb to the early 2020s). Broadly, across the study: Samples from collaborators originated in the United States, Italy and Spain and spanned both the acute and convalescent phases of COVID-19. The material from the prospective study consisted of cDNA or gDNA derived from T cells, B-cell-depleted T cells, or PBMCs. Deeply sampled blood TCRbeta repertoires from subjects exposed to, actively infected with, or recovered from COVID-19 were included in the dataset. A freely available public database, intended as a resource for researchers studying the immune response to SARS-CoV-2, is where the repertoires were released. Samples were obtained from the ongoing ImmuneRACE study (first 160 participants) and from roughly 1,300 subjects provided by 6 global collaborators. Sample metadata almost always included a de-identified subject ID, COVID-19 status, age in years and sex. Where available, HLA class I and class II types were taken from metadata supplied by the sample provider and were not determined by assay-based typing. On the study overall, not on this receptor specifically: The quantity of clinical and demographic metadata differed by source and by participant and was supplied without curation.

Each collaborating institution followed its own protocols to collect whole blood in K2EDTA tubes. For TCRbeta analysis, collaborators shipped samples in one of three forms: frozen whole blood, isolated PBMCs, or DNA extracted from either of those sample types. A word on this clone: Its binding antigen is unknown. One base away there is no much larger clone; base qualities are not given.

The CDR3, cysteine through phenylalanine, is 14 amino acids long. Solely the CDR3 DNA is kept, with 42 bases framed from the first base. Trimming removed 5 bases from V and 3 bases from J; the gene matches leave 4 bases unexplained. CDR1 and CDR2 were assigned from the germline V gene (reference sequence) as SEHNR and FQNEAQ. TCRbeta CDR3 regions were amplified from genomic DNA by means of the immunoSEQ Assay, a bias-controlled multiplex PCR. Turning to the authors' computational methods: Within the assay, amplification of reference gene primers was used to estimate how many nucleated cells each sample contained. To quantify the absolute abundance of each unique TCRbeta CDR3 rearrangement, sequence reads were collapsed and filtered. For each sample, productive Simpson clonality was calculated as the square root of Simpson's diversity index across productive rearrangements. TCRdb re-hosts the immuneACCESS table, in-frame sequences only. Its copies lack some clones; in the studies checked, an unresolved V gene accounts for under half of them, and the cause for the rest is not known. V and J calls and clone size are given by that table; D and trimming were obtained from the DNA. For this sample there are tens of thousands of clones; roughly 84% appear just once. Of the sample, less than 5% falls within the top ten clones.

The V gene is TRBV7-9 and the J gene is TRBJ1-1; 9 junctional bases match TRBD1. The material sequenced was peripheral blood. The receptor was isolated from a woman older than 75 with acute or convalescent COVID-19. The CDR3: CASSLWTGDTEAFF. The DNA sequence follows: TGTGCCAGCAGCCTGTGGACAGGGGACACTGAAGCTTTCTTT.